A selection of T cell receptor beta chains follows, all from one sample in a study of blood T cell repertoires in COVID-19. Sequenced by immunoSEQ multiplex PCR; TCRdb stores in-frame clones only, minus some. The repertoire includes over 40,000 clones, over 90% of them detected once, and more than 8% sits in the top ten. What was sequenced was peripheral blood. The receptors shown here come from a woman of 80 years or more with acute or convalescent COVID-19. Each CDR3 is given with its conserved first and last residue. A D gene is named only where the DNA matches it firmly. Not all rows give a size; the values are once, few, many and, for expanded clones, a class.

abundance: -; d_gene: TRBD1; j_gene: TRBJ2-5; v_gene: TRBV25-1; CDR3nt: TGTGCCAGCAGTGAAGGACAGGACTCCAAGAAGACCCAGTACTTC; CDR3aa: CASSEGQDSKKTQYF
abundance: -; d_gene: -; j_gene: TRBJ2-7; v_gene: TRBV21-1; CDR3nt: TGTGCCAGCAGCCCAAAGGGGTATTGCGGGAGCCCCTTTGTCTACGAGCAGTACTTC; CDR3aa: CASSPKGYCGSPFVYEQYF
abundance: once; d_gene: -; j_gene: TRBJ1-5; v_gene: TRBV19; CDR3nt: TGTGCCAGTAGTATATGGGGCGGGATCAATCAGCCCCAGCATTTT; CDR3aa: CASSIWGGINQPQHF
abundance: -; d_gene: -; j_gene: TRBJ2-7; v_gene: TRBV11-1; CDR3nt: TGTGCCAGCAGCTTAGCGGGACTCAGCGTCGAGCAGTACTTC; CDR3aa: CASSLAGLSVEQYF
abundance: -; d_gene: -; j_gene: TRBJ1-1; v_gene: TRBV5-1; CDR3nt: TGCGCCAGCAGCTTGCGGGCAGGGGTCACTGAAGCTTTCTTT; CDR3aa: CASSLRAGVTEAFF
abundance: -; d_gene: -; j_gene: TRBJ1-4; v_gene: TRBV2; CDR3nt: TGTGCCAGCAGTTGGCTTCTCGAAAAACTGTTTTTT; CDR3aa: CASSWLLEKLFF
abundance: -; d_gene: -; j_gene: TRBJ2-7; v_gene: TRBV4-2; CDR3nt: TGTGCCAGCAGCCAGAACCTACGACAGGCCTACGAGCAGTACTTC; CDR3aa: CASSQNLRQAYEQYF
abundance: -; d_gene: TRBD1; j_gene: TRBJ1-6; v_gene: TRBV4-2; CDR3nt: TGTGCCAGCAGCCAAGGAGTCCGGGGGACAGGGAGTAATTCACCCCTCCACTTT; CDR3aa: CASSQGVRGTGSNSPLHF
abundance: -; d_gene: TRBD1; j_gene: TRBJ1-2; v_gene: TRBV27; CDR3nt: TGTGCCAGCAGTTTATCGAGGGACAGGACTATGTATGGCTACACCTTC; CDR3aa: CASSLSRDRTMYGYTF
abundance: -; d_gene: TRBD2; j_gene: TRBJ2-7; v_gene: TRBV5-4; CDR3nt: TGTGCCAGCAGCTTGGGACTAGCGGGAGGCAAGCAGTACTTC; CDR3aa: CASSLGLAGGKQYF
abundance: -; d_gene: -; j_gene: TRBJ2-3; v_gene: TRBV5-1; CDR3nt: TGCGCCAGCAGGTCTCAGGGAAACACAGATACGCAGTATTTT; CDR3aa: CASRSQGNTDTQYF
abundance: -; d_gene: TRBD1; j_gene: TRBJ1-3; v_gene: TRBV27; CDR3nt: TGTGCCAGCAGTTTATCCGCTTACAAGGGGGCTAGAGGAAACACCATATATTTT; CDR3aa: CASSLSAYKGARGNTIYF
abundance: -; d_gene: TRBD1; j_gene: TRBJ1-6; v_gene: TRBV2; CDR3nt: TGTGCCAGCAGTTCACGGCCCGGACAGGGAACTGTTTCACCCCTCCACTTT; CDR3aa: CASSSRPGQGTVSPLHF
abundance: -; d_gene: -; j_gene: TRBJ2-1; v_gene: TRBV4-1; CDR3nt: TGCGCCAGCAGCCAAGATCGTGAGGATGGCGCTAGCTCCTACAATGAGCAGTTCTTC; CDR3aa: CASSQDREDGASSYNEQFF
abundance: -; d_gene: TRBD1; j_gene: TRBJ1-2; v_gene: TRBV12-3/TRBV12-4; CDR3nt: TGTGCCAGCAGTTACAGGGGGGGAGGCTACACCTTC; CDR3aa: CASSYRGGGYTF
abundance: -; d_gene: -; j_gene: TRBJ1-3; v_gene: TRBV7-2; CDR3nt: TGTGCCAGCAGCCCCGACTCCGGCTCTGGAAACACCATATATTTT; CDR3aa: CASSPDSGSGNTIYF